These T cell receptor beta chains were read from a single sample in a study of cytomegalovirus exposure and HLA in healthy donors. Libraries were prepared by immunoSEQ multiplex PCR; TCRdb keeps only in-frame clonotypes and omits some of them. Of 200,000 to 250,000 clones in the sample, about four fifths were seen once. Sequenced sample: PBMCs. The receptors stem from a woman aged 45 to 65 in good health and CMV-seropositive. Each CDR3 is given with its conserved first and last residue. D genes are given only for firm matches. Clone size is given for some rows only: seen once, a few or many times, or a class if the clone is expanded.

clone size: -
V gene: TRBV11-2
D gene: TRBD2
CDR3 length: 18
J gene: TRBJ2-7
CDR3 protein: CASSFDLGLAGGSYEQYF
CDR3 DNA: TGTGCCAGCAGCTTCGACTTAGGACTAGCGGGGGGATCCTACGAGCAGTACTTC

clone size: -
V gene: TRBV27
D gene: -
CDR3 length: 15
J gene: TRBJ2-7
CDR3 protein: CASSLGGALSYEQYF
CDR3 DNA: TGTGCCAGCAGTTTAGGCGGAGCACTCTCCTACGAGCAGTACTTC

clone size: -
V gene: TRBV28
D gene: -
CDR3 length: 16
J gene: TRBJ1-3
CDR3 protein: CASSLWAGVAGNTIYF
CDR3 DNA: TGTGCCAGCAGTTTATGGGCGGGGGTGGCTGGAAACACCATATATTTT

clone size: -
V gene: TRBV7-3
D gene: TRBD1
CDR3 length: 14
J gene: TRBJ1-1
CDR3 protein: CASSKGQGATEAFF
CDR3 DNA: TGTGCCAGCAGCAAAGGACAGGGTGCTACTGAAGCTTTCTTT

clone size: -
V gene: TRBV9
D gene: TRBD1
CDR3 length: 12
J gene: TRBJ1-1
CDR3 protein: CASSRTGDEAFF
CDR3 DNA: TGTGCCAGCAGCAGGACAGGGGATGAAGCTTTCTTT

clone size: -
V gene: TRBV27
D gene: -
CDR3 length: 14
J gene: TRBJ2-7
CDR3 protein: CASSGKGLHYEQYF
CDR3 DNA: TGTGCCAGCAGTGGGAAGGGACTTCACTACGAGCAGTACTTC

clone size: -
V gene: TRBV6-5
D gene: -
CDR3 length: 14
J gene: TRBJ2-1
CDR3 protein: CASRSRGVYNEQFF
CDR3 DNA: TGTGCCAGCAGATCCCGCGGGGTCTACAATGAGCAGTTCTTC

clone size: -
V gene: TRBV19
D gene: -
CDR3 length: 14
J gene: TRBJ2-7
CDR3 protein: CASSANRDLSEQYF
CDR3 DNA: TGTGCCAGTAGTGCGAACAGGGATTTGAGCGAGCAGTACTTC

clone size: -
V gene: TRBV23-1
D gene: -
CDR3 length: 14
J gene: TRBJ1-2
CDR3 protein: CASSGGRCLYGYTF
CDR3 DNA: TGCGCCAGCAGTGGAGGGAGGTGCCTCTATGGCTACACCTTC

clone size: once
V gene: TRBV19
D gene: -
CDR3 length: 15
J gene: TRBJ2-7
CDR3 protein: CASSRFRDTTYEQYF
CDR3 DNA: TGTGCCAGTAGTAGATTCCGGGACACAACCTACGAGCAGTACTTC

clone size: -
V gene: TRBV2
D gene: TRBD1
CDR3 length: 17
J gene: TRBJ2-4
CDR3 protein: CASSESSVDRAKNIQYF
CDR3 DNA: TGTGCCAGCAGTGAAAGCTCGGTAGACAGGGCGAAAAACATTCAGTACTTC

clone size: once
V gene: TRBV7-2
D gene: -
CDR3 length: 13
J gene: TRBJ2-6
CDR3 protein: CASSSQGQYVLTF
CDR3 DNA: TGTGCCAGCAGCTCACAGGGCCAATACGTCCTGACTTTC

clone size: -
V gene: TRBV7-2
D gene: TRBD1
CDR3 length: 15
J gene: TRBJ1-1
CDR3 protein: CASSLWTGGLTEAFF
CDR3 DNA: TGTGCCAGCAGCTTGTGGACAGGGGGCCTCACTGAAGCTTTCTTT

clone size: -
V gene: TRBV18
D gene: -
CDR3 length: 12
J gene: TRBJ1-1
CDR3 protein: CASSPKQDEAFF
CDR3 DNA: TGTGCCAGCTCACCAAAGCAGGATGAAGCTTTCTTT

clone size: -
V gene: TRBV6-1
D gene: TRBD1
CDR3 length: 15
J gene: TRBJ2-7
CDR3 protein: CASSERGTESYEQYF
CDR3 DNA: TGTGCCAGCAGTGAAAGGGGGACAGAAAGCTACGAGCAGTACTTC

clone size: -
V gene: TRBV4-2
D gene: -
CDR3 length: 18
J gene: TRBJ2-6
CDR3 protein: CASSQAYYNPSGANVLTF
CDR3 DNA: TGTGCCAGCAGCCAAGCATACTATAACCCCTCTGGGGCCAACGTCCTGACTTTC

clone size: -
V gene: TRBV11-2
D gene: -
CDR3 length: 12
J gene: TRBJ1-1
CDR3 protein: CASSSPGAEAFF
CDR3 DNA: TGTGCCAGCAGCTCTCCAGGGGCTGAAGCTTTCTTT

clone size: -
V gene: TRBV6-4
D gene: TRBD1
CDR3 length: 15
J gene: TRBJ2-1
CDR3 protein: CASKRDRGISNEQFF
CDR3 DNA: TGTGCCAGCAAACGGGACAGGGGAATCTCCAATGAGCAGTTCTTC

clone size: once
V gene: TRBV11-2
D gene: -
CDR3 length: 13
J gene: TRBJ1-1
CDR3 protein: CASSLDEQGRSFF
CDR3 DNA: TGTGCCAGCAGCTTAGATGAGCAGGGAAGGTCTTTCTTT

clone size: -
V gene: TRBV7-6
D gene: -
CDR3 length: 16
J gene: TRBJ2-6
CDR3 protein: CASSLGPGAGANVLTF
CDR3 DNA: TGTGCCAGCAGCTTAGGACCGGGAGCTGGGGCCAACGTCCTGACTTTC

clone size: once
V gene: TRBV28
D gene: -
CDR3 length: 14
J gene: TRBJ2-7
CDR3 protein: CASRNGGPPYEQYF
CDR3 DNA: TGTGCCAGCAGAAACGGTGGGCCTCCCTACGAGCAGTACTTC

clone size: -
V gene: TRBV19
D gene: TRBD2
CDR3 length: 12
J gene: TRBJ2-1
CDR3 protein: CATSGGYNEQFF
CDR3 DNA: TGTGCCACTAGCGGGGGATACAATGAGCAGTTCTTC

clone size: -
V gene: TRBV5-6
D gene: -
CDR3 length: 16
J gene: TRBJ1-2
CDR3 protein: CASSFYQGYLNYGYTF
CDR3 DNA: TGTGCCAGCAGCTTTTATCAGGGTTATCTCAACTATGGCTACACCTTC

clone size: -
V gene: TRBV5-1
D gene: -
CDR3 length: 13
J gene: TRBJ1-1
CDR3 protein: CASSPSGATEAFF
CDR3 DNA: TGCGCCAGCAGCCCGTCAGGGGCCACTGAAGCTTTCTTT

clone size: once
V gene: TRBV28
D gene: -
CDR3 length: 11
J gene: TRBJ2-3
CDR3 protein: CASGGAGTQYF
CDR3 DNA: TGTGCCAGCGGGGGGGCAGGTACGCAGTATTTT

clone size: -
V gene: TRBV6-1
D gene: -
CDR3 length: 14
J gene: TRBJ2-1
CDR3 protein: CASRRGSIVDEQFF
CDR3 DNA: TGTGCCAGCAGACGGGGGTCGATTGTCGATGAGCAGTTCTTC

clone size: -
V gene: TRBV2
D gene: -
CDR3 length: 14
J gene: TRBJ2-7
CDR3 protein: CASSEGSSRDEQYF
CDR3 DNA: TGTGCCAGCAGTGAAGGATCCAGCCGGGACGAGCAGTACTTC

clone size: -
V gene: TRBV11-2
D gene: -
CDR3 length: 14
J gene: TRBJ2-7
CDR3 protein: CASSQTGTSYEQYF
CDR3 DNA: TGTGCCAGCAGCCAAACAGGGACCTCCTACGAGCAGTACTTC

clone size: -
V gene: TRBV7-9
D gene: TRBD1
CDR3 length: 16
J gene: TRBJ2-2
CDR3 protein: CASSPRQGETTGELFF
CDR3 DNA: TGTGCCAGCAGCCCCCGACAGGGGGAGACCACCGGGGAGCTGTTTTTT

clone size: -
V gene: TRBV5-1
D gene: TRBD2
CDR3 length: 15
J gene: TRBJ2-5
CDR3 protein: CASSLESGKQETQYF
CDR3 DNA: TGCGCCAGCAGCTTGGAAAGCGGGAAGCAAGAGACCCAGTACTTC

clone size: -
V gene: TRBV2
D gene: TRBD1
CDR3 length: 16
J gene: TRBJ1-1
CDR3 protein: CASRSGQGKMNTEAFF
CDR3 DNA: TGTGCCAGCAGGTCAGGACAGGGAAAAATGAACACTGAAGCTTTCTTT

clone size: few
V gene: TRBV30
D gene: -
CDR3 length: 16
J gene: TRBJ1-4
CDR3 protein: CAWSSKDREDFEKLFF
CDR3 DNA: TGTGCCTGGAGTTCGAAGGACCGTGAGGACTTTGAAAAACTGTTTTTT

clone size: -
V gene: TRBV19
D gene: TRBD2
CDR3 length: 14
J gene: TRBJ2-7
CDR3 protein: CASSVSGGPYEQYF
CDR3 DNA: TGTGCCAGTAGTGTTAGCGGGGGGCCTTACGAGCAGTACTTC

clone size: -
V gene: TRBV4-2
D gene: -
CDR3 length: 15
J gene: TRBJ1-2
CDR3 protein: CASSQDFSAPRGGTF
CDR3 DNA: TGTGCCAGCAGCCAAGATTTCTCGGCGCCCAGGGGTGGCACCTTC

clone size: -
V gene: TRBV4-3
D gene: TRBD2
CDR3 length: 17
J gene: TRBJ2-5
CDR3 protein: CASSQEGSGGLQETQYF
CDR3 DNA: TGCGCCAGCAGCCAAGAGGGTAGCGGGGGCCTACAAGAGACCCAGTACTTC

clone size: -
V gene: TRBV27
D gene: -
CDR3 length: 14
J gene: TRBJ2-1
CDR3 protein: CASSRGGGYNEQFF
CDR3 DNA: TGTGCCAGCAGTAGGGGCGGAGGGTACAATGAGCAGTTCTTC

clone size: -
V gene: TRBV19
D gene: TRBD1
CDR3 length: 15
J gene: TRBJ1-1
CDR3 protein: CASSMGQGTYTEAFF
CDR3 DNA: TGTGCCAGTAGTATGGGACAGGGGACGTACACTGAAGCTTTCTTT

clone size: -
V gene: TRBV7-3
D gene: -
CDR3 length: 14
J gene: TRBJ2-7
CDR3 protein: CASSPDRSSYEQYF
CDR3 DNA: TGTGCCAGCAGCCCCGACAGGAGCTCCTACGAGCAGTACTTC

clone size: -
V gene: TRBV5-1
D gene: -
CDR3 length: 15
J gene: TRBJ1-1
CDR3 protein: CASSLAGGQTTEAFF
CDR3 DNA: TGCGCCAGCAGCTTGGCAGGAGGGCAGACTACTGAAGCTTTCTTT

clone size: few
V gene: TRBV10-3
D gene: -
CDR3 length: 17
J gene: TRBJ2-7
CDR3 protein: CAISGGRGGESSYEQYF
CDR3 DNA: TGTGCCATCAGTGGGGGAAGGGGGGGGGAGAGCTCCTACGAGCAGTACTTC

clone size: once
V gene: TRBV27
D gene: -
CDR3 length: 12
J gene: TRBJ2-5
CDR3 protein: CASSFGGETQYF
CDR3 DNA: TGTGCCAGCAGTTTCGGGGGAGAGACCCAGTACTTC

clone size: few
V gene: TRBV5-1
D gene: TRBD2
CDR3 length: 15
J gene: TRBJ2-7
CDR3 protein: CASRPREGSSYEQYF
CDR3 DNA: TGCGCCAGCAGACCCCGGGAGGGAAGCTCCTACGAGCAGTACTTC